What follows describes a single TCR beta chain. The study drew participants aged about 18 to 90 years from 20 to 30 US areas. Cohort 3 recovery required two negative PCRs, clearance, or symptom resolution. Study processing details: Amplified reference gene primers provided the basis for estimating nucleated cell counts. Assay: immunoSEQ multiplex PCR; the TCRdb copy retains only in-frame clones and omits some. V, J and clone size are taken as reported in that table, and D and trimming were inferred from the DNA itself. Of around 300,000 clones listed, roughly 90% are singletons. The data were obtained in a study of blood T cell repertoires in COVID-19. CDR1 and CDR2 from the germline V gene are LNHNV and YYDKDF (reference sequence). V was trimmed by 1 base and J by 1 base, leaving 8 bases between them. The CDR3 is made up of 14 amino acids.

The source is a woman in her thirties or forties who had recovered from COVID-19. Sequencing was done on a sample of PBMCs or T cells enriched from blood (not recorded which). The J gene is TRBJ2-7, the V gene TRBV15, with D possibly matching TRBD1 (6 bases). In DNA form, the CDR3 reads TGTGCCACCAGCAGAGGGACAGCGTCCTACGAGCAGTACTTC. Protein: CATSRGTASYEQYF.